These 10 T cell receptor beta chains came from one sample sequenced in a study of Ad26.COV2.S vaccination and SARS-CoV-2 variants. Libraries were prepared by immunoSEQ multiplex PCR; TCRdb keeps only in-frame clonotypes and omits some of them. The sample has roughly 700,000 clones; approximately 88% are singletons. Specified treatment: approximately 18 received Ad26.COV2.S at low or high dose, single or two shots; roughly five received placebo; per-sample allocation not given. Repertoires come from day 63 after the first vaccine or placebo injection. This specimen was peripheral blood, taken in a trial of Ad26.COV2.S vaccine versus placebo. These receptor sequences come from a person between 18 and 59 years old who received the Ad26.COV2.S COVID-19 vaccine or a placebo.

This clone showed up just once. Other DNA sequences from this sample encode an identical CDR3 as well. This sequence joins TRBV6-5 and TRBJ2-3; D is unclear. Trimming removed 6 bases from V and 0 bases from J, with 7 bases in between. CDR3 length equals 13 residues. Germline V gene sequence: CDR1 MNHEY, CDR2 SVGAGI. CDR3 amino acids: CASRGTSTDTQYF. The DNA for the CDR3 is TGTGCCAGCAGAGGTACTAGCACAGATACGCAGTATTTT.

The V call is TRBV14, the J call TRBJ1-2; D gene ambiguous. The ends were cut back, 5 bases at V and 5 bases at J, with 12 bases in the middle. CDR3 length equals 13 residues. In germline, CDR1 is SGHDN, CDR2 FVKESK. The CDR3 reads CASSWAVEYGYTF. The CDR3 nucleotides are TGTGCCAGCAGCTGGGCGGTGGAGTATGGCTACACCTTC.

Worth noting for this clone: One end of the junction does not line up with germline, which may come from a read error. The CDR3 DNA is TGTGCCAGCAGTTACGGGCACGATAGGCTCTTC. Translating it yields CASSYGHDRLF. The V call is TRBV6-2 or TRBV6-3, the J call TRBJ2-1; D not certain. The CDR3 contains 11 residues. Germline V gene lookup returns CDR1 MNHEY and CDR2 SVGEGT.

V is TRBV6-2 or TRBV6-3 and J is TRBJ1-1; unclear D gene. The CDR3 spans 13 residues. Trimming pared 5 bases from V and 5 bases from J, leaving 12 bases between. From germline, CDR1 is MNHEY and CDR2 SVGEGT. DNA of the CDR3: TGTGCCAGCAGTACAAGTCCGAGGACTGAAGCTTTCTTT. Translating it yields CASSTSPRTEAFF.

The chain links TRBV6-5 to TRBJ2-2; D gene ambiguous. V lost 2 bases to trimming and J lost 7 bases, with 5 bases between them. Per germline, CDR1 MNHEY and CDR2 SVGAGI. This CDR3 comprises 12 residues. The CDR3 region is CASSYRGGELFF. DNA for the CDR3: TGTGCCAGCAGTTACCGTGGCGGGGAGCTGTTTTTT.

This clone has only one observation. The chain employs TRBV4-2 and TRBJ1-2; D is uncertain. Germline V lookup: CDR1 LGHNA, CDR2 YNFKEQ. The V end was cut by 1 base, the J end by 0 bases, with 9 bases between. The CDR3 length is 15 residues. Written as DNA, the CDR3 is TGTGCCAGCAGCCAAGGTCCTACCCCTAACTATGGCTACACCTTC. Its protein is CASSQGPTPNYGYTF.

The genes are TRBV5-4 and TRBJ1-3, with 7 bases lining up with TRBD1. This CDR3 comprises 15 residues. J gave up 3 bases and V 3 bases, and 6 bases lay outside the gene matches. Germline V gene lookup returns CDR1 SGHNT and CDR2 YYREEE (reference sequence). CDR3 sequence reads: CASSSKDRVGNTIYF. For the CDR3, the DNA is TGTGCCAGCAGCTCCAAAGACAGGGTTGGAAACACCATATATTTT.

CDR3 sequence: CATSTGNIQYF. CDR3 nucleotide sequence: TGTGCCACCAGTACAGGAAACATTCAGTACTTC. V usage is TRBV24-1 and J usage is TRBJ2-4, with D perhaps matching TRBD1 (5 bases). Trimming removed 6 bases from V and 6 bases from J, with 5 bases in between. This CDR3 contains 11 residues. CDR1 is KGHDR and CDR2 is SFDVKD in the germline V gene.

V gene TRBV30 combines with J gene TRBJ2-2; TRBD2 might be the D (5 bases). This CDR3 region has 13 residues. The V end lost 2 bases, the J end lost 5 bases, and 9 bases lay between the germline ends. Germline V gene sequence: CDR1 GTSNPN, CDR2 SVGIG (reference sequence). The CDR3 protein is CAWSPTRTGELFF. CDR3 DNA sequence: TGTGCCTGGAGTCCTACTAGGACCGGGGAGCTGTTTTTT.

The rearrangement links TRBV11-2 to TRBJ2-7, with 8 bases matching TRBD1. The CDR3 is 16 residues long. Germline V CDR1 and CDR2: SGHAT, FQNNGV. With 0 bases clipped from V and 4 bases from J, the junction kept 8 bases outside the gene matches. The CDR3, as DNA: TGTGCCAGCAGCTTAGAAGCGACAGGGGCCTCGTACGAGCAGTACTTC. This sequence encodes CASSLEATGASYEQYF.